The 15 T cell receptor beta chains reported below all come from one sample, sequenced in a study of T cells in Graves' hyperthyroidism and ophthalmopathy. What was amplified from RNA transcripts were TCR beta CDR3 regions. First-round RT-PCR targeting the TCR CDR3 was performed with the HTBI primer set. TCRdb itself ran the multiplex PCR reads through MiXCR, one entry per CDR3 protein. The profile shows a few hundred thousand distinct CDR3 sequences, 15% to 20% of them singletons. Sequenced material: blood. These receptors originate from a woman aged 50 to 60 with Graves' hyperthyroidism.

A few counts support this clonotype. The CDR3 is CASSNVPPAGGPGYEQFF. In DNA form, the CDR3 reads TGTGCCAGCAGCAACGTCCCCCCCGCGGGGGGGCCGGGCTATGAGCAGTTCTTC. V usage is TRBV6-1 and J usage is TRBJ2-1; 9 positions agree with TRBD2. V shed 6 bases and J 8 bases; nucleotides not matched to a gene: 20. The CDR3 runs 18 residues. Germline V gene data show CDR1 as MNHNS and CDR2 as SASEGT.

This clonotype has a count of ten or more. V and J are TRBV28 and TRBJ1-2; D gene ambiguous. V shed 6 bases and J shed 7 bases, with 18 bases lying between them. Germline V gives CDR1 MDHEN, CDR2 SYDVKM. The CDR3 length is 14 residues. The CDR3 region is CASSTNGGGFGYTF. CDR3 nucleotide sequence: TGTGCCAGCAGCACCAACGGCGGCGGATTTGGCTACACCTTC.

This clonotype has at least ten counts. The rearrangement links TRBV7-9 to TRBJ2-7; D not certain. The CDR3 is 11 amino acids. Looked up from germline, CDR1 is SEHNR and CDR2 is FQNEAQ (reference sequence). The ends were cut back, 5 bases at V and 4 bases at J, with 6 bases in the middle. This chain's CDR3 is CASSVQYEQYF. CDR3 nucleotides: TGTGCCAGCAGCGTGCAGTACGAGCAGTACTTC.

Ten or more counts support this clonotype. The genes are TRBV6-1 and TRBJ1-5, with a possible D match to TRBD1 (5 bases). Trimming stripped 5 bases from V and 1 base from J, with 18 bases between. This CDR3 region has 17 residues. Germline CDR1 and CDR2: MNHNS and SASEGT. The CDR3 reads CASSSIRDRLSNQPQHF. The CDR3 bases are TGTGCCAGCAGTTCCATCCGGGACCGACTCAGCAATCAGCCCCAGCATTTT.

This clonotype has only a few counts. J is TRBJ2-2 and V is TRBV6-5, with D possibly matching TRBD2 (7 bases). The CDR3 length is 16 residues. CDR1 is MNHEY and CDR2 is SVGAGI in the germline V gene. The germline V and J ends were trimmed by 2 bases and 4 bases, with 14 bases remaining between them. The CDR3 spells CASSYEGGASTGELFF. The CDR3 nucleotides are TGTGCCAGCAGTTACGAGGGGGGGGCGAGCACCGGGGAGCTGTTTTTT.

A few counts support this clonotype. This sequence joins TRBV7-9 and TRBJ1-3, with a weak D call TRBD1 (5 bases). Germline lookup yields CDR1 SEHNR and CDR2 FQNEAQ (reference sequence). This CDR3 is 13 amino acids long. The ends were cut back, 5 bases at V and 3 bases at J, with 8 bases in the middle. The DNA of the CDR3 is TGTGCCAGCAGCCAGGGTTTTGGAAACACCATATATTTT. Protein: CASSQGFGNTIYF.

In its sample, this clonotype was seen many times. The chain is built from TRBV7-2 and TRBJ1-1; D gene unclear. CDR3 size: 11 residues. The V gene's germline CDR1 is SGHTA and CDR2 FQGNSA. Trimming removed 2 bases at V and 4 bases at J, with 2 bases between. Written as DNA, the CDR3 is TGTGCCAGCAGCTTAATCACTGAAGCTTTCTTT. It codes for CASSLITEAFF.

As concerns this clonotype: One base away lies a much larger clone, so this may be a sequencing read error. The gene calls are TRBV11-2 and TRBJ1-2, with a weak D call TRBD1 (5 bases). Looked up from germline, CDR1 is SGHAT and CDR2 is FQNNGV. The CDR3 covers 15 residues. With 5 bases removed from V and 2 bases from J, the gap between germline ends came to 15 bases. In DNA form, the CDR3 reads TGTGCCAGCAGCGAACTCAACCAGGGCAACTATGGCTACACCTTC. This encodes CASSELNQGNYGYTF.

The sample holds many counts of this clonotype. The V call is TRBV12-3 or TRBV12-4, the J call TRBJ2-5, with 8 bases matching TRBD1. The CDR3 is 15 residues long. V trimming: 5 bases; J trimming: 5 bases; junction bases outside the gene matches: 10. CDR3 region: CASSPSAGGAETQYF. The CDR3 region has the DNA TGTGCCAGCAGTCCTTCGGCAGGGGGCGCGGAGACCCAGTACTTC.

The chain carries TRBV7-8 and TRBJ2-7, with D perhaps matching TRBD2 (6 bases). V shed 5 bases and J shed 2 bases, with 16 bases lying between them. Germline CDR1 is SGHVS and CDR2 is FQNEAQ. The CDR3 has 15 amino acids. CDR3 sequence: CASSHTREAPYEQYV. Here the CDR3 DNA reads TGTGCCAGCAGCCATACGAGGGAGGCCCCCTACGAGCAGTACGTC.

CDR3 bases: TGTGCCACGTCTAACAGGGAGGTGCAGTATTTT. Translated, it gives CATSNREVQYF. The chain joins TRBV24-1 to TRBJ2-3; D assignment may be TRBD1 or TRBD2 (6 bases each). The CDR3 is 11 residues long. The V gene's germline CDR1 is KGHDR and CDR2 SFDVKD. V dropped 10 bases and J dropped 11 bases, with 15 bases sitting between them.

This clonotype was counted a few times. Here the CDR3 reads CASSLSGGPLDTQYF. CDR3 bases: TGTGCCAGCAGCCTTAGCGGGGGTCCGTTGGATACGCAGTATTTT. The rearrangement uses TRBV7-9 and TRBJ2-3, with TRBD2 matching 9 bases. V shed 5 bases, J shed 6 bases, and the junction held 9 bases outside the gene matches. CDR3 length: 15 residues. Per the germline V gene, CDR1 is SEHNR and CDR2 is FQNEAQ (reference sequence).

This clonotype was seen at least ten times. The rearrangement uses TRBV7-3 and TRBJ2-2, with TRBD2 as a possible D gene (6 bases). V dropped 4 bases and J dropped 9 bases, with 12 bases sitting between them. Germline V gene sequence: CDR1 SGHTA, CDR2 FQGTGA. This CDR3 is built from 13 residues. CDR3 protein: CASSSGARRELFF. DNA of the CDR3: TGTGCCAGCAGCTCGGGAGCGCGGAGGGAGCTGTTTTTT.

As regards this clonotype: This sequence may be a read error, since a much larger clone differs from it by one base. The chain combines TRBV20-1 with TRBJ2-7; 9 bases fit TRBD1. The CDR3 runs to 14 residues. The trim removed 7 bases at V and 0 bases at J, leaving 7 bases unmatched. Germline V gene data show CDR1 as DFQATT and CDR2 as SNEGSKA (reference sequence). This chain's CDR3 is CSVLQGANSYEQYV. In DNA, the CDR3 is TGCAGTGTACTACAGGGGGCGAACTCCTACGAGCAGTACGTC.

The chain combines TRBV20-1 with TRBJ1-6; the match to TRBD1 covers 7 bases. The CDR3 has 17 residues. Trimming cost V 3 bases and J 11 bases; bases outside gene matches: 19. Germline V gene sequence: CDR1 DFQATT, CDR2 SNEGSKA (reference sequence). CDR3 protein: CSAREARVGSTGAPLHF. CDR3 DNA: TGCAGTGCTAGGGAGGCCAGGGTTGGGTCCACAGGGGCACCCCTCCACTTT.